This T cell receptor beta chain is drawn from a study of blood T cell repertoires in COVID-19. Study as a whole: COVID-19 samples collected from the United States, Italy and Spain covered acute and convalescent phases. PBMCs, B-cell-depleted T cells, or T cells were the source of the cDNA or gDNA that made up the material.

CDR1 SGHVS and CDR2 FQNEAQ come from the germline V gene. The V and J ends lost 3 bases and 1 base respectively, with 17 bases between them. The CDR3 runs 17 residues. This clone came up a few times. In the source study's methods: Scientists estimated how many nucleated cells there were by amplifying reference gene primers. Profiling relied on immunoSEQ multiplex PCR, and the TCRdb table lists in-frame clones only, not all of them. Clone size and V and J calls were adopted from that table, with D and trimming inferred from the DNA. The top ten hold 6.2% of the sample, which has around 47,000 clones, less than 70% seen once.

This clonotype was sampled from a man older than 75 with acute or convalescent COVID-19. Sequencing was done on a sample of peripheral blood. The genes are TRBV7-8 and TRBJ2-3; D is perhaps TRBD2 (6 bases). CDR3 in DNA: TGTGCCAGCAGCTTTCGGATTTTAGCGGCCCGCACAGATACGCAGTATTTT. This translates into CASSFRILAARTDTQYF.